One sample yielded the 20 T cell receptor beta chains listed below, sequenced in a study of OX40 agonist ivuxolimab in advanced cancers. Measured with immunoSEQ multiplex PCR; TCRdb has only the in-frame clones, and not every one. The sample consists of over 35,000 clones, about 89% of them appearing once. The material sequenced was CD4+ or CD8+ T cells sorted from blood, taken in a trial of the OX40 agonist ivuxolimab. The receptor set was obtained from an adult with an advanced solid tumor such as melanoma, head and neck, liver or kidney cancer.

This chain links TRBV4-2 with TRBJ2-5, with a possible D match to TRBD2 (5 bases). Trimming took off 0 bases at V and 5 bases at J, with 10 bases between the two ends. CDR1 is LGHNA and CDR2 is YNFKEQ in the germline V gene. CDR3 length: 14 amino acids. CDR3 loop: CASSQEVWEETQYF. In DNA form, the CDR3 reads TGTGCCAGCAGCCAAGAAGTCTGGGAGGAGACCCAGTACTTC.

This chain joins TRBV2 and TRBJ2-1, with 9 bases that match TRBD2. Germline lookup yields CDR1 SNHLY and CDR2 FYNNEI. The CDR3 is 13 residues long. V gave up 7 bases and J gave up 5 bases; unmatched junction bases: 3. CDR3 residues: CASIGGGDNEQFF. CDR3 bases: TGTGCCAGCATCGGCGGGGGGGACAATGAGCAGTTCTTC.

This clone was observed a single time. The CDR3 coding sequence is TGTGCCAGCAGTGAAATCCGGGCTGGGCAAGACAGGGGGGGAAGCTCCTACAATGAGCAGTTCTTC. Its translation is CASSEIRAGQDRGGSSYNEQFF. The genes are TRBV2 and TRBJ2-1; 9 bases match TRBD1. Germline lookup yields CDR1 SNHLY and CDR2 FYNNEI. This CDR3 has 22 residues. V shed 2 bases, J shed 0 bases, and the junction held 20 bases outside the gene matches.

The J gene is TRBJ2-5, the V gene TRBV4-3, with D perhaps matching TRBD2 (5 bases). Germline CDR1 is LGHNA and CDR2 is YSLEER. The germline V and J ends were trimmed by 0 bases and 5 bases, with 22 bases remaining between them. The CDR3 is made up of 18 amino acids. This chain's CDR3 is CASSQDRGLNSPPETQYF. The DNA of the CDR3 is TGCGCCAGCAGCCAAGATCGAGGACTCAACTCACCTCCCGAGACCCAGTACTTC.

V is TRBV25-1 and J is TRBJ1-6; perhaps TRBD1 as D (5 bases). This CDR3 contains 15 residues. V was clipped by 2 bases and J by 9 bases, with 14 bases between them. Germline assignment: CDR1 MGHDK and CDR2 SYGVNS. This chain's CDR3 is CASSEVGASGSPLHF. The CDR3 DNA follows: TGTGCCAGCAGTGAAGTCGGGGCTAGCGGTTCACCCCTCCACTTT.

V gene TRBV20-1 combines with J gene TRBJ2-7, with D maybe TRBD1 (6 bases). The V gene's germline CDR1 is DFQATT and CDR2 SNEGSKA (reference sequence). There are 11 residues in the CDR3. The CDR3 DNA sequence: TGCACGACAGGCCAAACCTACGAGCAGTACTTC. Translation: CTTGQTYEQYF.

V and J are TRBV6-5 and TRBJ1-1, with no clear D. Germline V gene sequence: CDR1 MNHEY, CDR2 SVGAGI. V lost 2 bases, J lost 5 bases, and 3 bases lay in between. The CDR3 sequence is 11 residues long. Here the CDR3 DNA reads TGTGCCAGCAGTTACGGTACTGAAGCTTTCTTT. This gives the protein CASSYGTEAFF.

This sequence joins TRBV18 and TRBJ2-3, with TRBD1 matching over 8 bases. Trimming at V came to 3 bases and at J to 7 bases, leaving 12 bases not matched to a gene. Germline V gene sequence: CDR1 KGHSH, CDR2 LQKENI. The CDR3 contains 16 residues. The CDR3 DNA is TGTGCCAGCTCACCGGGCTCCGGGACAGGAGATTATACGCAGTATTTT. Protein product: CASSPGSGTGDYTQYF.

J is TRBJ2-3 and V is TRBV7-3; 10 nucleotides align to TRBD2. The germline gives CDR1 SGHTA, CDR2 FQGTGA. This CDR3 has 16 amino acids. Trimming at V came to 2 bases and at J to 0 bases, leaving 2 bases not matched to a gene. CDR3 sequence reads: CASSLRTSGSTDTQYF. In nucleotides, the CDR3 is TGTGCCAGCAGCTTACGGACTAGCGGAAGCACAGATACGCAGTATTTT.

This chain joins TRBV20-1 and TRBJ1-1, with D hard to call. The ends were cut back, 3 bases at V and 13 bases at J, with 12 bases in the middle. This CDR3 spans 10 amino acids. Germline V lookup: CDR1 DFQATT, CDR2 SNEGSKA (reference sequence). This CDR3 is CSASVTEIFF. The CDR3 coding sequence is TGCAGTGCTAGCGTGACCGAAATTTTCTTT.

The rearrangement uses TRBV11-2 and TRBJ2-7; D remains unclear. This CDR3 is 13 amino acids long. Per the germline V gene, CDR1 is SGHAT and CDR2 is FQNNGV. V shed 7 bases and J shed 7 bases, with 17 bases lying between them. Here the CDR3 reads CASTPRFGDEQYF. Written as DNA, the CDR3 is TGTGCCAGCACCCCACGCTTCGGTGATGAGCAGTACTTC.

Only a few counts were recorded for this clone. The chain employs TRBV7-9 and TRBJ2-3, with D uncertain. This CDR3 is built from 12 residues. V lost 8 bases and J 1 base, leaving 7 bases between the germline ends. Germline V gives CDR1 SEHNR, CDR2 FQNEAQ (reference sequence). CDR3 sequence reads: CASSRGTDTQYF. The DNA of the CDR3 is TGTGCCAGCTCAAGAGGCACAGATACGCAGTATTTT.

The chain joins TRBV4-1 to TRBJ2-1; 10 nucleotides agree with TRBD2. CDR3 length: 12 amino acids. Germline values: CDR1 MGHRA, CDR2 YSYEKL. The CDR3 DNA sequence: TGCGCAGCGGGGGGGCTCTACAATGAGCAGTTCTTC. Protein sequence: CAAGGLYNEQFF.

Judged by abundance, this clone is medium-sized. The chain carries TRBV19 and TRBJ1-2, with D maybe TRBD1 (5 bases). V lost 10 bases, J lost 3 bases, and 9 bases lay in between. The CDR3 runs 11 residues. The V gene's germline CDR1 is LNHDA and CDR2 SQIVND (reference sequence). Here the CDR3 reads CATRGYYGYTF. The DNA of the CDR3 is TGTGCCACCCGGGGCTACTATGGCTACACCTTC. The full variable domain, its missing parts supplied by reference TRBV19 and TRBJ1-2, is DGGITQSPKYLFRKEGQNVTLSCEQNLNHDAMYWYRQDPGQGLRLIYYSQIVNDFQKGDIAEGYSVSREKKESFPLTVTSAQKNPTAFYLCATRGYYGYTFGSGTRLTVV.

The chain recombines TRBV5-5 with TRBJ2-3; TRBD2 agrees at 8 bases. There are 15 residues in the CDR3. The trim removed 0 bases at V and 3 bases at J, leaving 3 bases unmatched. The germline V gene has CDR1 SGHKS and CDR2 YYEKEE (reference sequence). The CDR3 reads CASSLGTSGTDTQYF. CDR3 nucleotide sequence: TGTGCCAGCAGCTTGGGTACTAGCGGAACAGATACGCAGTATTTT.

The gene calls are TRBV10-3 and TRBJ1-6; D uncertain. Per germline, CDR1 ENHRY and CDR2 SYGVKD. V lost 0 bases to trimming and J lost 0 bases, with 9 bases between them. The CDR3 is 17 amino acids. CDR3 region: CAISESGEHSYNSPLHF. The DNA of the CDR3 is TGTGCCATCAGTGAGTCCGGAGAACACTCCTATAATTCACCCCTCCACTTT.

This rearrangement joins TRBV9 to TRBJ2-1; 8 positions match TRBD2. V shed 0 bases and J 7 bases; nucleotides not matched to a gene: 6. The CDR3 consists of 15 residues. Germline V lookup: CDR1 SGDLS, CDR2 YYNGEE. The CDR3 loop reads CASSVGISGANEQFF. As DNA, the CDR3 is TGTGCCAGCAGCGTAGGGATTAGCGGGGCGAATGAGCAGTTCTTC.

The chain joins TRBV9 to TRBJ2-5; D remains unclear. V was clipped by 3 bases and J by 1 base, with 13 bases between them. There are 15 residues in the CDR3. Germline CDR1 SGDLS, CDR2 YYNGEE. The DNA for the CDR3 is TGTGCCAGCAGCGCAGGCGGTATCCTCCAAGAGACCCAGTACTTC. Encoded protein: CASSAGGILQETQYF.

This chain links TRBV28 with TRBJ2-1; D is tentatively TRBD1 or TRBD2 (6 bases each). Germline CDR1 MDHEN, CDR2 SYDVKM. V dropped 8 bases and J dropped 4 bases, with 24 bases sitting between them. The CDR3 consists of 17 residues. The CDR3 sequence: CASEGTGGAGVYNEQFF. DNA for the CDR3: TGTGCCAGCGAGGGGACGGGCGGGGCAGGGGTTTACAATGAGCAGTTCTTC.

The genes are TRBV19 and TRBJ2-6; no firm D call. Germline V gene data show CDR1 as LNHDA and CDR2 as SQIVND (reference sequence). V gave up 8 bases and J gave up 4 bases, with 15 bases separating them. The CDR3 loop spans 15 amino acids. This chain's CDR3 is CASLAAAFGANVLTF. CDR3 nucleotides: TGTGCCAGTCTGGCAGCCGCCTTCGGGGCCAACGTCCTGACTTTC.